This TCR beta chain emerged from a study of PD-1 blockade in classical Hodgkin lymphoma. V lost 4 bases and J lost 7, with 16 bases in between. Germline assignment: CDR1 SGHTA and CDR2 FQGNSA. The CDR3 runs to 14 residues. The repertoire was sequenced with immunoSEQ multiplex PCR; TCRdb's copy has only in-frame clones and lacks some. The table records about 19,000 clones, 76% of them present only once. The time point was: cycle 4 day 1 (C4D1), after less than 7 weeks of nivolumab. Every patient relapsed after autologous stem cell transplantation, and brentuximab vedotin exposure varied. Specimen: peripheral blood mononuclear cells (PBMCs), collected before the fourth cycle of nivolumab. This chain uses TRBV7-2 with TRBJ1-2; D not certain. This clonotype was sampled from a human donor with classical Hodgkin lymphoma. CDR3 sequence reads: CASSSYVGLSGYTF. CDR3 sequence (DNA): TGTGCCAGCAGCTCTTACGTGGGCTTAAGTGGCTACACCTTC.